The 32 T cell receptor beta chains below were found in one sample sequenced in a study of blood T cell repertoires in COVID-19. The protocol was immunoSEQ multiplex PCR, while the TCRdb copy is restricted to in-frame clones and leaves out a portion. Of tens of thousands of clones listed, roughly 73% are singletons. Specimen: peripheral blood. The receptors stem from a man aged 80 or over with acute or convalescent COVID-19.

This clone showed up just once. V usage is TRBV29-1 and J usage is TRBJ2-3; 8 nucleotides match TRBD2. Losses at the gene ends were 5 bases for V and 6 bases for J; bases not matched to a gene: 1. From germline, CDR1 is SQVTM and CDR2 ANQGSEA. The CDR3 is 11 residues long. DNA of the CDR3: TGCAGCGTTCGGGGGGGGGATACGCAGTATTTT. Translating gives CSVRGGDTQYF.

The genes are TRBV28 and TRBJ2-7, with D perhaps TRBD1 (6 bases). V gave up 4 bases and J gave up 0 bases, with 16 bases separating them. CDR3 length equals 16 residues. Germline V lookup: CDR1 MDHEN, CDR2 SYDVKM. Here the CDR3 reads CASSSWRRDNSYEQYF. CDR3 nucleotide sequence: TGTGCCAGCAGTTCGTGGCGCCGGGACAACTCCTACGAGCAGTACTTC.

The chain carries TRBV18 and TRBJ1-4; D is perhaps TRBD1 (6 bases). The CDR3 is 15 amino acids. CDR1 KGHSH and CDR2 LQKENI come from the germline V gene. V lost 0 bases, J lost 2 bases, and 7 bases lay in between. The CDR3 sequence is CASSPPGATNEKLFF. The CDR3 nucleotides read TGTGCCAGCTCACCACCGGGGGCTACTAATGAAAAACTGTTTTTT.

The V gene is TRBV6-5, the J gene TRBJ2-2, with TRBD1 matching 9 bases. Germline values: CDR1 MNHEY, CDR2 SVGAGI. J was trimmed by 6 bases and V by 2 bases; bases with no gene match: 1. The CDR3 sequence is 14 residues long. CDR3 DNA: TGTGCCAGCAGTTACACAGGGGGCTCCGGGGAGCTGTTTTTT. Its translation: CASSYTGGSGELFF.

J is TRBJ1-2 and V is TRBV6-5; perhaps TRBD1 as D (5 bases). The CDR3 contains 11 residues. Germline-derived CDR1 and CDR2 are MNHEY and SVGAGI. Trimming took 2 bases from V and 8 from J, leaving 6 bases between them. CDR3 sequence: CASSYRGGYTF. The CDR3, as DNA: TGTGCCAGCAGTTACAGGGGCGGCTACACCTTC.

The chain combines TRBV28 with TRBJ2-5; D is unresolved. Trimming took off 3 bases at V and 3 bases at J, with 2 bases between the two ends. The germline V gene encodes CDR1 MDHEN and CDR2 SYDVKM. This CDR3 is built from 11 residues. The CDR3 coding sequence is TGTGCCAGCAGTTTCGAAGAGACCCAGTACTTC. This encodes CASSFEETQYF.

At least ten counts were recorded for this clone. CDR3 amino acids: CASSQLLQGKGYTF. The CDR3, as DNA: TGTGCCAGCAGCCAACTTCTACAGGGAAAGGGCTACACCTTC. The rearrangement links TRBV3-1 (or the pseudogene TRBV3-2) to TRBJ1-2, with D possibly being TRBD1 (6 bases). Germline V CDR1 and CDR2: LGHDT, YNNKEL (reference sequence). The CDR3 totals 14 residues. Trimming removed 2 bases from V and 8 bases from J, with 15 bases in between.

The chain combines TRBV12-3 or TRBV12-4 with TRBJ2-3; 7 bases are a match to TRBD2. CDR3 size: 13 residues. The V and J ends lost 2 bases and 7 bases, in that order; junction bases with no gene match: 3. The CDR3 region is CASSLSGVNTQYF. The DNA for the CDR3 is TGTGCCAGCAGTTTAAGCGGGGTTAATACGCAGTATTTT.

The chain carries TRBV28 and TRBJ2-2; D not certain. This CDR3 is 13 amino acids long. Germline loops: CDR1 MDHEN, CDR2 SYDVKM. V gave up 7 bases and J gave up 0 bases, with 6 bases separating them. The CDR3 is CASMGANTGELFF. The CDR3 region has the DNA TGTGCCAGCATGGGCGCGAACACCGGGGAGCTGTTTTTT.

The table lists this clone with a few counts. This chain joins TRBV7-2 and TRBJ1-6; 7 nucleotides align to TRBD1. CDR3 length: 14 residues. J gave up 8 bases and V 6 bases, and 7 bases lay outside the gene matches. Germline CDR1 reads SGHTA; CDR2 reads FQGNSA. The CDR3 reads CASRKDRPYSPLHF. CDR3 DNA: TGTGCCAGCAGAAAGGACAGGCCTTATTCACCCCTCCACTTT.

This clone has a single count. The chain joins TRBV2 to TRBJ2-7; unclear D gene. The V and J ends lost 6 bases and 0 bases respectively, with 15 bases between them. Per the germline V gene, CDR1 is SNHLY and CDR2 is FYNNEI. The CDR3 consists of 15 residues. CDR3 nucleotides: TGTGCCAGCAGCACTACGGCGGTGAGCTCCTACGAGCAGTACTTC. This sequence encodes CASSTTAVSSYEQYF.

The V gene is TRBV13, the J gene TRBJ2-6, with D maybe TRBD1 (6 bases). V was clipped by 7 bases and J by 4 bases, with 11 bases between them. This CDR3 region has 14 residues. Germline CDR1 reads PRHDT; CDR2 reads FYEKMQ (reference sequence). The CDR3 protein is CASKNRAGANVLTF. The CDR3 DNA follows: TGTGCCAGCAAAAACAGGGCCGGGGCCAACGTCCTGACTTTC.

For this clone: At the DNA level, this CDR3 is encoded by other sequences in the same sample as well. The chain combines TRBV27 with TRBJ2-2, with D tentatively TRBD2 (5 bases). Germline CDR1 and CDR2: MNHEY and SMNVEV (reference sequence). The V end lost 0 bases, the J end lost 4 bases, and 9 bases lay between the germline ends. This CDR3 region has 15 residues. The CDR3 sequence is CASSLSRLPTGELFF. CDR3 bases: TGTGCCAGCAGTTTATCTCGACTACCCACCGGGGAGCTGTTTTTT.

This chain joins TRBV6-5 and TRBJ1-4, with D perhaps matching TRBD1 (6 bases). The CDR3 is 15 amino acids. Germline values: CDR1 MNHEY, CDR2 SVGAGI. The V end was cut by 5 bases, the J end by 3 bases, with 13 bases between. The CDR3 sequence is CASSPTGLPNEKLFF. The DNA for the CDR3 is TGTGCCAGCAGTCCTACAGGGCTCCCTAATGAAAAACTGTTTTTT.

V gene TRBV19 combines with J gene TRBJ2-3; TRBD2 matches at 14 bases. The CDR3 length is 20 residues. V was pared by 6 bases and J by 2 bases, with 16 bases of the junction left unmatched. Germline CDR1 and CDR2: LNHDA and SQIVND (reference sequence). In nucleotides, the CDR3 is TGTGCCAGTAGCCCCAGAGGGGTGACTAGCGGGAGGGCCCTCACAGATACGCAGTATTTT. It specifies CASSPRGVTSGRALTDTQYF.

V and J are TRBV28 and TRBJ2-4; 7 bases are a match to TRBD1. Germline V gene lookup returns CDR1 MDHEN and CDR2 SYDVKM. This CDR3 is 18 amino acids long. Trimming cost V 5 bases and J 1 base; bases outside gene matches: 14. The CDR3 nucleotides are TGTGCCAGCAGTCCTGTCGGACAGGCGGCCCGGGCCAAAAACATTCAGTACTTC. Residues: CASSPVGQAARAKNIQYF.

The V call is TRBV7-2, the J call TRBJ2-7; D may be TRBD2 (7 bases). The CDR3 loop spans 15 amino acids. V was shortened by 5 bases and J by 2 bases, with 16 bases between the two germline ends. Germline V lookup: CDR1 SGHTA, CDR2 FQGNSA. CDR3 coding DNA: TGTGCCAGCAGCCCCCGGAGGGGGGGCCCCTACGAGCAGTACTTC. Translation gives CASSPRRGGPYEQYF.

This rearrangement joins TRBV6-2 or TRBV6-3 to TRBJ2-6; 7 bases are shared with TRBD1. V dropped 4 bases and J dropped 4; count of bases not matched to a gene: 4. CDR3 length: 15 residues. Germline CDR1 is MNHEY and CDR2 is SVGEGT. The CDR3 here is CASSFRGTGANVLTF. The CDR3 nucleotides are TGTGCCAGCAGTTTCAGGGGGACGGGGGCCAACGTCCTGACTTTC.

J is TRBJ1-2 and V is TRBV2, with D maybe TRBD1 (5 bases). The ends were cut back, 6 bases at V and 2 bases at J, with 10 bases in the middle. The CDR3 extends over 13 amino acids. Per germline, CDR1 SNHLY and CDR2 FYNNEI. The CDR3 DNA reads TGTGCCAGCAGGGGACTTATCAACTATGGCTACACCTTC. Translated, it gives CASRGLINYGYTF.

The rearrangement joins TRBV5-4 to TRBJ2-7; D is perhaps TRBD2 (6 bases). CDR1 and CDR2 (germline): SGHNT, YYREEE (reference sequence). V gave up 4 bases and J gave up 3 bases, with 11 bases separating them. The CDR3 totals 13 residues. The CDR3 bases are TGTGCCAGCAGCATAGGACTAAACTACGAGCAGTACTTC. It is translated as CASSIGLNYEQYF.

This chain connects TRBV30 to TRBJ2-2; 15 positions match TRBD2. The CDR3 is made up of 16 amino acids. Germline V lookup: CDR1 GTSNPN, CDR2 SVGIG (reference sequence). The trim removed 5 bases at V and 5 bases at J, leaving 6 bases unmatched. CDR3 DNA: TGTGCCTGGGGCGGGGGACTAGCGGGAGGTACCGGGGAGCTGTTTTTT. Amino acids: CAWGGGLAGGTGELFF. The full variable domain, with the rest looked up from reference TRBV30 and TRBJ2-2, is SQTIHQWPATLVQPVGSPLSLECTVEGTSNPNLYWYRQAAGRGLQLLFYSVGIGQISSEVPQNLSASRPQDRQFILSSKKLLLSDSGFYLCAWGGGLAGGTGELFFGEGSRLTVL.

V and J are TRBV5-5 and TRBJ1-2; possible D gene TRBD1, 6 bases. The CDR3 extends over 16 amino acids. From germline, CDR1 is SGHKS and CDR2 YYEKEE (reference sequence). V lost 9 bases and J 0 bases, leaving 21 bases between the germline ends. CDR3 in DNA: TGTGCCACTGCCTTAACAGGGTCCTTAGCTAACTATGGCTACACCTTC. Translated: CATALTGSLANYGYTF.

This chain links TRBV4-2 with TRBJ1-1, with 9 bases fitting TRBD1. There are 14 residues in the CDR3. After removal of 8 bases from V and 7 bases from J, the junction contained 11 bases not matched to a gene. Germline CDR1 and CDR2: LGHNA and YNFKEQ. CDR3 sequence (DNA): TGTGCCAGCGGGTCCGGGACAGGGAGAAGTGAAGCTTTCTTT. Its translation is CASGSGTGRSEAFF.

This clone was observed a few times. The rearrangement joins TRBV6-5 to TRBJ1-2; the D is unclear. The germline CDR1 and CDR2 sequences are MNHEY and SVGAGI. Trimming pared 6 bases from V and 8 bases from J, leaving 13 bases between. CDR3 length: 12 residues. CDR3 nucleotides: TGTGCCAGCAGCCCCCGGGGTTGGGGCTACACCTTC. Translation: CASSPRGWGYTF.

The chain links TRBV6-2 or TRBV6-3 to TRBJ2-3; 8 nucleotides match TRBD2. This CDR3 spans 14 amino acids. The germline CDR1 and CDR2 sequences are MNHEY and SVGEGT. V lost 4 bases and J lost 2; bases outside the gene matches: 2. CDR3 nucleotides: TGTGCCAGCAGTTTCGGGAGGGCCACAGATACGCAGTATTTT. Protein product: CASSFGRATDTQYF.

There are many counts of this clone. The chain couples TRBV28 to TRBJ1-6, with D possibly matching TRBD1 (6 bases). V was trimmed by 5 bases and J by 10 bases, leaving 15 bases between them. This CDR3 has 14 residues. CDR1 is MDHEN, CDR2 SYDVKM, per germline. DNA for the CDR3: TGTGCCAGCAGTCCGGGCCTTGGGGGCTCACCCCTCCACTTT. Its translation is CASSPGLGGSPLHF. Drawing the rest from reference TRBV28 and TRBJ1-6, the complete variable domain is DVKVTQSSRYLVKRTGEKVFLECVQDMDHENMFWYRQDPGLGLRLIYFSYDVKMKEKGDIPEGYSVSREKKERFSLILESASTNQTSMYLCASSPGLGGSPLHFGNGTRLTVT.

This clone came up a few times. The chain has TRBV7-2 and TRBJ2-7; 8 bases match TRBD2. The CDR3 loop spans 14 amino acids. Germline V gene data show CDR1 as SGHTA and CDR2 as FQGNSA. Trimming took 3 bases from V and 4 from J; bases not matched to a gene: 5. The CDR3 sequence: CASSFGLARYEQYF. As DNA, the CDR3 is TGTGCCAGCAGCTTCGGACTAGCCCGTTACGAGCAGTACTTC.

The chain has TRBV2 and TRBJ2-1, with D unresolved. The germline V gene encodes CDR1 SNHLY and CDR2 FYNNEI. The V and J ends lost 3 bases and 2 bases respectively, with 11 bases between them. This CDR3 is built from 15 residues. CDR3 coding DNA: TGTGCCAGCAGTGATGGCGGAGCCACCTACAATGAGCAGTTCTTC. It yields the protein CASSDGGATYNEQFF.

The V and J genes are TRBV28 and TRBJ2-1; D might be TRBD1 (5 bases). The CDR3 has 12 residues. V was shortened by 3 bases and J by 11 bases, with 11 bases between the two germline ends. The germline V gene encodes CDR1 MDHEN and CDR2 SYDVKM. The CDR3, as DNA: TGTGCCAGCAGTTTGGGGCAAGGGCAGCAGTTCTTC. As protein: CASSLGQGQQFF. The complete variable domain, with remaining parts taken from reference TRBV28 and TRBJ2-1, reads DVKVTQSSRYLVKRTGEKVFLECVQDMDHENMFWYRQDPGLGLRLIYFSYDVKMKEKGDIPEGYSVSREKKERFSLILESASTNQTSMYLCASSLGQGQQFFGPGTRLTVL.

V is TRBV5-1 and J is TRBJ2-3; maybe TRBD2 (6 bases). The CDR3 loop spans 14 amino acids. Germline CDR1 reads SGHRS; CDR2 reads YFSETQ. Trimming took off 0 bases at V and 4 bases at J, with 9 bases between the two ends. CDR3 sequence: CASSLGGTSDTQYF. CDR3 sequence (DNA): TGCGCCAGCAGCTTGGGCGGGACCTCAGATACGCAGTATTTT. The whole variable domain, filled in from reference TRBV5-1 and TRBJ2-3, reads KAGVTQTPRYLIKTRGQQVTLSCSPISGHRSVSWYQQTPGQGLQFLFEYFSETQRNKGNFPGRFSGRQFSNSRSEMNVSTLELGDSALYLCASSLGGTSDTQYFGPGTRLTVL.

This clone was seen once. Different DNA sequences within this sample yield the same CDR3. This chain uses TRBV12-3 or TRBV12-4 with TRBJ2-7; possible D gene TRBD1, 5 bases. V shed 6 bases and J shed 0 bases, with 9 bases lying between them. The CDR3 loop spans 13 amino acids. The CDR3, as DNA: TGTGCCAGCAGCCTTACAGGCTCCTACGAGCAGTACTTC. Translated, it gives CASSLTGSYEQYF.

The chain couples TRBV15 to TRBJ2-1; 10 nucleotides match TRBD2. The V gene's germline CDR1 is LNHNV and CDR2 YYDKDF (reference sequence). J gave up 10 bases and V 0 bases, and 3 bases lay outside the gene matches. The length of the CDR3 is 14 residues. DNA of the CDR3: TGTGCCACCAGCAGAGATCTTAGCGGGGGGGAGCAGTTCTTC. Amino acids: CATSRDLSGGEQFF.